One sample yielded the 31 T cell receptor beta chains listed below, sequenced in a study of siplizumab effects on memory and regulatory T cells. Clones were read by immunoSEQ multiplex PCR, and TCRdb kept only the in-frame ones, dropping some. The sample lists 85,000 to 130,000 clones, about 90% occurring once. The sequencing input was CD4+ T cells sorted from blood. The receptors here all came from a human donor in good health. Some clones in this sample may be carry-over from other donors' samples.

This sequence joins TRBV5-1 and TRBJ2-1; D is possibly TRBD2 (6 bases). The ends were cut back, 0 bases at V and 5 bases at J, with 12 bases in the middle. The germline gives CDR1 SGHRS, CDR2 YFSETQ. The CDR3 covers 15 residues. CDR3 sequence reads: CASSLAPGDNNEQFF. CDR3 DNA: TGCGCCAGCAGCTTGGCCCCGGGGGATAACAATGAGCAGTTCTTC.

In DNA, the CDR3 is TGTGCCAGTAGATCCCTCCGGGACAGCCAGCACTTCTCTTATGGCTACACCTTC. Translated, it gives CASRSLRDSQHFSYGYTF. This sequence joins TRBV19 and TRBJ1-2, with 7 bases that match TRBD1. CDR1 is LNHDA and CDR2 is SQIVND in the germline V gene (reference sequence). The CDR3 is 18 residues long. J lost 5 bases, V lost 6 bases, and 21 bases had no gene match. The entire variable domain, with the rest obtained from reference TRBV19 and TRBJ1-2, is as follows: DGGITQSPKYLFRKEGQNVTLSCEQNLNHDAMYWYRQDPGQGLRLIYYSQIVNDFQKGDIAEGYSVSREKKESFPLTVTSAQKNPTAFYLCASRSLRDSQHFSYGYTFGSGTRLTVV.

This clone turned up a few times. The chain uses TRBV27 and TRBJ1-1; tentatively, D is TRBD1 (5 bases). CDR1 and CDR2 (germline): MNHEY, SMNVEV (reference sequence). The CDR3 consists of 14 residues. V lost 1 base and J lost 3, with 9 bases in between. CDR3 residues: CASSLYLGHTEAFF. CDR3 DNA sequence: TGTGCCAGCAGTTTATATCTGGGGCACACTGAAGCTTTCTTT.

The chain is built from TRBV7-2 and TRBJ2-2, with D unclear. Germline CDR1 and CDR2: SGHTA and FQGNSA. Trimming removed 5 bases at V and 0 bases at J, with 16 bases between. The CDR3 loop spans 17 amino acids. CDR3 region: CASSTNRVRTNTGELFF. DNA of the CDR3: TGTGCCAGCAGCACGAACAGAGTTCGTACGAACACCGGGGAGCTGTTTTTT.

CDR3 sequence reads: CASSLKDTEAFF. DNA for the CDR3: TGTGCCAGCAGCTTAAAAGACACTGAAGCTTTCTTT. The rearrangement links TRBV7-9 to TRBJ1-1; D remains unclear. The CDR3 is 12 amino acids. V dropped 2 bases and J dropped 3 bases, with 4 bases sitting between them. The V gene's germline CDR1 is SEHNR and CDR2 FQNEAQ (reference sequence).

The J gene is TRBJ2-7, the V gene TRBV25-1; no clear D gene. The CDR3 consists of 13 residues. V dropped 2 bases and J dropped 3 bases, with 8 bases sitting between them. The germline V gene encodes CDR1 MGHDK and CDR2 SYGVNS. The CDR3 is CASSERSGYEQYF. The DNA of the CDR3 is TGTGCCAGCAGTGAACGCTCAGGCTACGAGCAGTACTTC.

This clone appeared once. CDR3 protein: CASSETLPQVGLGNEQFF. The DNA for the CDR3 is TGTGCCAGCAGTGAAACACTTCCACAGGTGGGATTGGGCAATGAGCAGTTCTTC. V is TRBV6-1 and J is TRBJ2-1; D may be TRBD1 (5 bases). The V gene's germline CDR1 is MNHNS and CDR2 SASEGT. The CDR3 runs to 18 residues. V lost 2 bases to trimming and J lost 6 bases, with 23 bases between them.

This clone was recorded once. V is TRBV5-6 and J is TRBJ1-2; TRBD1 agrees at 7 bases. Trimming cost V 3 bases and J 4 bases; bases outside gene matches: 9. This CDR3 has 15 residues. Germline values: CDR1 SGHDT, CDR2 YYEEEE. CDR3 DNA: TGTGCCAGCAGCTCACAACGACAGGGTTTCTATGGCTACACCTTC. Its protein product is CASSSQRQGFYGYTF.

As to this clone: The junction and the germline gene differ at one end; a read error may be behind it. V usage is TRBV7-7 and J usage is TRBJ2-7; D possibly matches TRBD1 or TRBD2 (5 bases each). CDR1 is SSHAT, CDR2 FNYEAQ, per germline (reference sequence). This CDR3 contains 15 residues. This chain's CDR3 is CASSPRLGGTYEQYF. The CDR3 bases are TGTGCTAGCAGCCCGCGCCTTGGGGGAACCTACGAGCAGTACTTC.

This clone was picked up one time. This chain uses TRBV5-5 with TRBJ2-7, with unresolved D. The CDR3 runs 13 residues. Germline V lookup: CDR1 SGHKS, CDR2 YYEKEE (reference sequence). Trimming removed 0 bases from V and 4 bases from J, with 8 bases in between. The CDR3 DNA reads TGTGCCAGCAGCTTGGAGGGAAAATACGAGCAGTACTTC. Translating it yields CASSLEGKYEQYF.

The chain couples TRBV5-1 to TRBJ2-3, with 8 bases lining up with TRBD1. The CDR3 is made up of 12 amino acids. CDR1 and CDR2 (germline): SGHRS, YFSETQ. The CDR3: CDVYRGTDTQYF. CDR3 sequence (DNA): TGCGACGTCTACAGGGGGACAGATACGCAGTATTTT.

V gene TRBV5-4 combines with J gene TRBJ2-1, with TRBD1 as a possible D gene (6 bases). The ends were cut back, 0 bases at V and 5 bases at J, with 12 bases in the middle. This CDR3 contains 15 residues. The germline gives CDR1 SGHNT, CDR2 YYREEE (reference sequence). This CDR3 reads CASSLAGTTHNEQFF. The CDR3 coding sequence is TGTGCCAGCAGCTTGGCAGGGACAACCCACAATGAGCAGTTCTTC.

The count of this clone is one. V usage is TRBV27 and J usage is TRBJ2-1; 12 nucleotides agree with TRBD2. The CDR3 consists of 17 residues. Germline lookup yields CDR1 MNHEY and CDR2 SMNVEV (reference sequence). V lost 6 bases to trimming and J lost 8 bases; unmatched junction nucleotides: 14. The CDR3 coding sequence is TGTGCCAGCAGCCGAATCAGACTAGCGGGAGTCAACCATGAGCAGTTCTTC. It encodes CASSRIRLAGVNHEQFF.

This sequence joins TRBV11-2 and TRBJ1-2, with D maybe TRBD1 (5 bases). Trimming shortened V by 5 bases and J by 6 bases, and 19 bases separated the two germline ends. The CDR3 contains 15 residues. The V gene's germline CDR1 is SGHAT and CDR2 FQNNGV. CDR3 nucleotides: TGTGCCAGCAGCCCCCTGAGATCGGGGGTCGATGGCTACACCTTC. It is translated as CASSPLRSGVDGYTF.

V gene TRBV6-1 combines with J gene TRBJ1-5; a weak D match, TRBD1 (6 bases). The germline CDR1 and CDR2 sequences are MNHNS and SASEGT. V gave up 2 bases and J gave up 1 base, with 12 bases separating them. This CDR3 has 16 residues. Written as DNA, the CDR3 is TGTGCCAGCAGTGAATACTACAGGGTGAGCAATCAGCCCCAGCATTTT. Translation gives CASSEYYRVSNQPQHF.

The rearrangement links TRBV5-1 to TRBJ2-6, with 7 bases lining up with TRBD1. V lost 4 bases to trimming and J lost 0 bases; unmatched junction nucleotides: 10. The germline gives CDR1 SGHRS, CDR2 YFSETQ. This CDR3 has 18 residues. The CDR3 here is CASSPVTGSGSGANVLTF. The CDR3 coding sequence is TGCGCCAGCAGCCCAGTGACAGGGTCGGGCTCTGGGGCCAACGTCCTGACTTTC.

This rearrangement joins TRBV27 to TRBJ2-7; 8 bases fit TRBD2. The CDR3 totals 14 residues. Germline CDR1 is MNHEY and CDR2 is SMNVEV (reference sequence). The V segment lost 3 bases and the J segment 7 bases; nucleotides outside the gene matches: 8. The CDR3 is CASSFCLRGGEQYF. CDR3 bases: TGTGCCAGCAGTTTTTGTCTCCGGGGGGGAGAGCAGTACTTC.

The CDR3 sequence is CASSAYGGGYTF. In DNA, the CDR3 is TGTGCCAGCAGCGCATACGGTGGAGGCTACACCTTC. The chain carries TRBV9 and TRBJ1-2; D not certain. The CDR3 is 12 amino acids. Per germline, CDR1 SGDLS and CDR2 YYNGEE. Trimming took 3 bases from V and 8 from J, leaving 11 bases between them.

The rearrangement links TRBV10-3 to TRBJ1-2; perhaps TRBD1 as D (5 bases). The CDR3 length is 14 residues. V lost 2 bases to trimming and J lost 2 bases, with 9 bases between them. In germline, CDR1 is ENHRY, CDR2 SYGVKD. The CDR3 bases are TGTGCCATCAGTGAGGACAGACTCAACTATGGCTACACCTTC. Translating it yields CAISEDRLNYGYTF.

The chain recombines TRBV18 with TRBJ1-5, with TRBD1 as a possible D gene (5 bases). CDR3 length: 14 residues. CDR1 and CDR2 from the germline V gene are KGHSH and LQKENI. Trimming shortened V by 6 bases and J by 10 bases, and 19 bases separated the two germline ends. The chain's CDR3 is CASSPDTAMAPQHF. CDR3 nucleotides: TGTGCCAGCTCTCCGGACACGGCCATGGCTCCCCAGCATTTT.

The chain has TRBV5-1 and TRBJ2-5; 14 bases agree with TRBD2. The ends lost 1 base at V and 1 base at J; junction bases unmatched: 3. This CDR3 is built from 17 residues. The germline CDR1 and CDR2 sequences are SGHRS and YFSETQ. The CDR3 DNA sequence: TGCGCCAGCAGCTTGTTGGGACTAGCGGGAGCCCAAGAGACCCAGTACTTC. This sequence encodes CASSLLGLAGAQETQYF.

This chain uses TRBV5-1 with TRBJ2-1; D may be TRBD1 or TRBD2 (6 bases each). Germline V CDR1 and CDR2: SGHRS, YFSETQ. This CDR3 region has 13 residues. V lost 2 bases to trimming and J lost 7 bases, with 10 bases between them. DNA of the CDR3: TGCGCCAGCAGCTTTGGGGGGCCAAATGAGCAGTTCTTC. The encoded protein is CASSFGGPNEQFF. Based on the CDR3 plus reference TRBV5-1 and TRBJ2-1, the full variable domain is KAGVTQTPRYLIKTRGQQVTLSCSPISGHRSVSWYQQTPGQGLQFLFEYFSETQRNKGNFPGRFSGRQFSNSRSEMNVSTLELGDSALYLCASSFGGPNEQFFGPGTRLTVL.

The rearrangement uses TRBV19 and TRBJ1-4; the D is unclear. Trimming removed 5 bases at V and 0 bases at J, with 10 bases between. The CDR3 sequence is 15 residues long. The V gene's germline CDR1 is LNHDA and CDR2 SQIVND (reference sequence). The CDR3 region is CASSSRGATNEKLFF. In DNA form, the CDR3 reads TGTGCCAGTAGTTCCCGAGGCGCAACTAATGAAAAACTGTTTTTT.

CDR3 loop: CASSLGASEAFF. DNA of the CDR3: TGTGCCAGCAGCTTAGGTGCCTCTGAAGCTTTCTTT. The chain recombines TRBV11-3 with TRBJ1-1, with no clear D. CDR1 is SGHNT, CDR2 YENEEA, per germline. The germline V and J ends were trimmed by 1 base and 6 bases, with 6 bases remaining between them. This CDR3 comprises 12 residues.

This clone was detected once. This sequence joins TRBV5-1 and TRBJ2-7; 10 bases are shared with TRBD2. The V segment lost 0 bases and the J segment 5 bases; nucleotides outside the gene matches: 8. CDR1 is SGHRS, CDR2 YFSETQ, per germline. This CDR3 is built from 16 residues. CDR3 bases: TGCGCCAGCAGCTTGGGAGGAGCGGGAGGGGTCGACGAGCAGTACTTC. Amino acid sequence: CASSLGGAGGVDEQYF.

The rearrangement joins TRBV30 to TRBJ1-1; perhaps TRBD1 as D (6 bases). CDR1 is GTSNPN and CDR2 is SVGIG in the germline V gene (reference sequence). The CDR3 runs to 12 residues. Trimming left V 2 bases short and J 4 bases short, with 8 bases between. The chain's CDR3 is CAWSRGTTEAFF. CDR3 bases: TGTGCCTGGAGTAGGGGGACCACTGAAGCTTTCTTT.

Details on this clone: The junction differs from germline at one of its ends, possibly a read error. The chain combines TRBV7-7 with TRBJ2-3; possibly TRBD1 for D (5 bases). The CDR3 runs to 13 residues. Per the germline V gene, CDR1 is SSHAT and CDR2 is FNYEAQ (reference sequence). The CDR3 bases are TGTGCTAGCAGCGAGACAGCGAAAGATACGCAGTATTTT. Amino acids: CASSETAKDTQYF.

CDR3 region: CASSHQEKLFF. In nucleotides, the CDR3 is TGTGCCAGCAGTCACCAAGAAAAACTGTTTTTT. This rearrangement joins TRBV6-5 to TRBJ1-4; D remains ambiguous. From germline, CDR1 is MNHEY and CDR2 SVGAGI. V was pared by 5 bases and J by 8 bases, with 6 bases between. CDR3 length equals 11 residues.

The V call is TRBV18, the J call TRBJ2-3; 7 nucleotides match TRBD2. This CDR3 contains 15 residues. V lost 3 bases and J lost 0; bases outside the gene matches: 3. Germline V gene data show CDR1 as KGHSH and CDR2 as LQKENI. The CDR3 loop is CASSPRGDSTDTQYF. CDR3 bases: TGTGCCAGCTCACCCCGGGGGGACAGCACAGATACGCAGTATTTT.

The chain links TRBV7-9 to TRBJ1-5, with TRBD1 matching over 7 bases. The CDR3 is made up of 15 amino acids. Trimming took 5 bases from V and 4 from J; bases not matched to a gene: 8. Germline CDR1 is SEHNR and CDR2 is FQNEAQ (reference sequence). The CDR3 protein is CASSPGQAENQPQHF. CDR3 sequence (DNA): TGTGCCAGCAGCCCCGGACAGGCGGAGAATCAGCCCCAGCATTTT.

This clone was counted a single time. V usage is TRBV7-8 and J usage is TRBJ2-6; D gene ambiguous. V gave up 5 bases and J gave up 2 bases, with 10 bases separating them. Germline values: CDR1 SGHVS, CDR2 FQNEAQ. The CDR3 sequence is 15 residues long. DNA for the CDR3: TGTGCCAGCAGCCCCAACCGACCTGGGGCCAACGTCCTGACTTTC. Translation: CASSPNRPGANVLTF.